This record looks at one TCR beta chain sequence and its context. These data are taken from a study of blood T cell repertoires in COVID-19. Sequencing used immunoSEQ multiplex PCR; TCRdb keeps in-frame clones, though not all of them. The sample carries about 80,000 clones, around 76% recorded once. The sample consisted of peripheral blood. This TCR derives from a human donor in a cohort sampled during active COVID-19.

DNA of the CDR3: TGTGCCACCACTGGGGGGACCAATGAAAAACTGTTTTTT. Translated: CATTGGTNEKLFF. The J gene is TRBJ1-4, the V gene TRBV28, with TRBD1 as a possible D gene (5 bases). V was shortened by 10 bases and J by 5 bases, with 14 bases between the two germline ends. Looked up from germline, CDR1 is MDHEN and CDR2 is SYDVKM. The CDR3 covers 13 residues.